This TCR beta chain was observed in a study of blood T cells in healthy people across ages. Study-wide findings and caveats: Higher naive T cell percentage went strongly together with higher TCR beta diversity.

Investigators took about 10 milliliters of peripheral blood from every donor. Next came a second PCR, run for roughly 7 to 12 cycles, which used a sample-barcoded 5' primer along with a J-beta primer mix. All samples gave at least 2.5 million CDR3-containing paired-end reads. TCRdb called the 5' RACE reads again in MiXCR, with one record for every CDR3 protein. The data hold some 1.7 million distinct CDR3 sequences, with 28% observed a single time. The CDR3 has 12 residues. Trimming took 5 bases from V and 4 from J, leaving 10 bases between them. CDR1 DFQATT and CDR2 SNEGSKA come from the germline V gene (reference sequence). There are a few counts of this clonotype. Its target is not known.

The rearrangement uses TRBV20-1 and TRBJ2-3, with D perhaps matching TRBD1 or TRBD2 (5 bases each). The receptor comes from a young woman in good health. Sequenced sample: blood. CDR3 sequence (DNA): TGCAGTGCTTCCCGGGACGCAGATACGCAGTATTTT. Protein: CSASRDADTQYF.